Shown below are 8 T cell receptor beta chains from a single sample sequenced in a study of shared clonotypes between healthy human individuals. Sequenced by immunoSEQ multiplex PCR; TCRdb stores in-frame clones only, minus some. The sample contains 2 million to 2.5 million clones, 93% of which appear only once. What was sequenced was naive CD4+ T cells from PBMCs. Subset meaning: CD45RA+ positively selected. Source of these receptors: a man between 18 and 29 years old in good health. Some clones in this sample may be carry-over from other donors' samples.

This clone was seen a single time. The chain couples TRBV5-5 to TRBJ2-5; D not certain. The germline V gene has CDR1 SGHKS and CDR2 YYEKEE (reference sequence). The CDR3 covers 13 residues. V was trimmed by 4 bases and J by 5 bases, leaving 12 bases between them. The CDR3 loop reads CASSRGDDETQYF. The DNA of the CDR3 is TGTGCCAGCAGCCGAGGAGACGACGAGACCCAGTACTTC.

The rearrangement links TRBV28 to TRBJ2-2; possible D gene TRBD1, 6 bases. Germline V lookup: CDR1 MDHEN, CDR2 SYDVKM. The ends were cut back, 2 bases at V and 1 base at J, with 17 bases in the middle. The CDR3 totals 18 residues. The CDR3 spells CASSLGVRYRENTGELFF. CDR3 DNA: TGTGCCAGCAGTTTAGGGGTGAGGTACAGGGAGAACACCGGGGAGCTGTTTTTT.

V is TRBV28 and J is TRBJ1-1; D is unresolved. CDR1 is MDHEN, CDR2 SYDVKM, per germline. Trimming cost V 3 bases and J 5 bases, with 10 bases left between them. The CDR3 spans 13 residues. The DNA for the CDR3 is TGTGCCAGCAGTTTTATCCTGCCAACTGAAGCTTTCTTT. Translated: CASSFILPTEAFF.

The chain couples TRBV7-2 to TRBJ2-5; D is uncertain. Trimming stripped 5 bases from V and 5 bases from J, with 12 bases between. This CDR3 has 13 amino acids. The germline V gene encodes CDR1 SGHTA and CDR2 FQGNSA. For the CDR3, the DNA is TGTGCCAGCAGCCTGGTCCAAATGGAGACCCAGTACTTC. Encoded protein: CASSLVQMETQYF.

The rearrangement joins TRBV5-4 to TRBJ2-2, with 10 bases fitting TRBD1. The V gene end was trimmed by 4 bases and the J gene end by 0 bases; junction bases not matched to a gene: 12. Germline V gives CDR1 SGHNT, CDR2 YYREEE (reference sequence). The CDR3 has 19 residues. As DNA, the CDR3 is TGTGCCAGCAGCGCAGCCGGGACAGGGGCCCCACCGAACACCGGGGAGCTGTTTTTT. It is translated as CASSAAGTGAPPNTGELFF.

The gene calls are TRBV5-5 and TRBJ2-5; no reliable D call. V was clipped by 2 bases and J by 2 bases, with 10 bases between them. Germline CDR1 is SGHKS and CDR2 is YYEKEE (reference sequence). The CDR3 runs to 14 residues. The CDR3 region has the DNA TGTGCCAGCAGCTTTAGAGGCATTCAAGAGACCCAGTACTTC. It codes for CASSFRGIQETQYF.

This chain links TRBV7-2 with TRBJ2-1, with 9 positions matching TRBD2. The germline gives CDR1 SGHTA, CDR2 FQGNSA. The CDR3 has 13 residues. The V gene end was trimmed by 5 bases and the J gene end by 10 bases; junction bases not matched to a gene: 6. CDR3 in amino acids: CASSHSGSGEQFF. DNA for the CDR3: TGTGCCAGCAGCCATAGCGGGAGTGGAGAGCAGTTCTTC.

This chain joins TRBV28 and TRBJ1-3; TRBD1 matches 8 bases. The V gene end was trimmed by 5 bases and the J gene end by 2 bases; junction bases not matched to a gene: 8. This CDR3 is built from 16 residues. Looked up from germline, CDR1 is MDHEN and CDR2 is SYDVKM. CDR3 in DNA: TGTGCCAGCAGTCCAGGAGCAGGGGGCCCTGGAAACACCATATATTTT. Translation: CASSPGAGGPGNTIYF.